This is a list of T cell receptor beta chains from one sample in a study of T cell changes during pregnancy in multiple sclerosis. Assay: immunoSEQ multiplex PCR; the TCRdb copy retains only in-frame clones and omits some. The sample has under 120,000 clones, approximately 93% seen once. The specimen was peripheral blood, collected after pregnancy. The receptors come from a female donor with multiple sclerosis, enrolled in a pregnancy study. Both conserved end residues are part of each CDR3. The D gene is left open where the match is weak. Size is omitted from some rows. Given values are once, few, many or a class for expanded clones.

.	TRBJ1-2	.	TRBV6-6	CASSYMTGDYGYTF	TGTGCCAGCAGTTACATGACGGGGGACTATGGCTACACCTTC
.	TRBJ1-6	TRBD1	TRBV6-1	CASSAGTGVTRYNSPLHF	TGTGCCAGCAGTGCCGGGACAGGGGTAACGCGCTATAATTCACCCCTCCACTTT
.	TRBJ2-1	TRBD2	TRBV15	CATSRTGVRTSGGNEQFF	TGTGCCACCAGCAGAACCGGCGTAAGGACTAGCGGGGGCAATGAGCAGTTCTTC
.	TRBJ1-5	TRBD1	TRBV5-6	CASSLGTGASSQPQHF	TGTGCCAGCAGCTTGGGGACAGGTGCTAGCAGTCAGCCCCAGCATTTT
.	TRBJ2-7	TRBD1	TRBV5-6	CASSWDRSSYEQYF	TGTGCCAGCAGCTGGGACAGGAGCTCCTACGAGCAGTACTTC
.	TRBJ2-5	.	TRBV5-4	CASILSRETQYF	TGTGCCAGCATCCTATCCCGGGAGACCCAGTACTTC
.	TRBJ2-3	TRBD1	TRBV5-4	CASSGRDRGSDTQYF	TGTGCCAGCAGCGGAAGGGACAGGGGGTCAGATACGCAGTATTTT
.	TRBJ1-2	.	TRBV5-1	CASSLSSYGYTF	TGCGCCAGCAGCTTGTCCTCGTATGGCTACACCTTC
.	TRBJ2-2	.	TRBV6-6	CASTPAAVNGELFF	TGTGCCAGCACCCCGGCGGCTGTTAATGGGGAGCTGTTTTTT
.	TRBJ2-2	.	TRBV2	CASRVDSNTGELFF	TGTGCCAGCAGGGTCGACTCGAACACCGGGGAGCTGTTTTTT
.	TRBJ1-1	.	TRBV25-1	CASSDIRSPVGSSEAFF	TGTGCCAGCAGTGATATCAGGTCACCTGTTGGTAGTTCTGAAGCTTTCTTT
.	TRBJ2-7	.	TRBV6-1	CASTQLLEGEQYF	TGTGCCAGCACCCAACTCCTAGAGGGCGAGCAGTACTTC
once	TRBJ2-7	.	TRBV25-1	CASSGGSEQYF	TGTGCCAGCAGTGGTGGCAGCGAGCAGTACTTC
.	TRBJ2-7	TRBD1	TRBV6-1	CASSDGGTGNYEQYF	TGTGCCAGCAGTGATGGGGGGACAGGGAACTACGAGCAGTACTTC
.	TRBJ2-5	.	TRBV5-8	CASSLPRGSLSDETQYF	TGTGCCAGCAGCTTGCCCAGGGGCTCCCTTAGTGACGAGACCCAGTACTTC
.	TRBJ1-5	.	TRBV6-5	CASSTDSPGQPQHF	TGTGCCAGCAGTACTGACAGTCCAGGACAGCCCCAGCATTTT
.	TRBJ1-3	.	TRBV9	CASSVAPDRGNTIYF	TGTGCCAGCAGCGTAGCCCCTGACAGGGGAAACACCATATATTTT
.	TRBJ1-1	.	TRBV15	CATSRGSEGMNTEAFF	TGTGCCACCAGCAGAGGTTCGGAGGGGATGAACACTGAAGCTTTCTTT
.	TRBJ2-7	TRBD1	TRBV19	CASSIKFGGQVDYEQYF	TGTGCCAGTAGTATAAAATTCGGGGGACAGGTGGACTACGAGCAGTACTTC
.	TRBJ1-4	.	TRBV4-1	CASSQTGEKLFF	TGCGCCAGCAGCCAAACAGGGGAAAAACTGTTTTTT
.	TRBJ1-2	TRBD1	TRBV5-4	CASRPTGAYGYTF	TGTGCCAGCAGACCGACAGGGGCCTATGGCTACACCTTC
.	TRBJ2-3	TRBD2	TRBV5-1	CASSSLGSSGVLRTDTQYF	TGCGCCAGCAGTTCATTGGGGTCTAGCGGGGTACTCCGCACAGATACGCAGTATTTT
.	TRBJ1-2	.	TRBV5-1	CASMGALSYGYTF	TGCGCCAGCATGGGGGCCCTCTCCTATGGCTACACCTTC
.	TRBJ2-3	TRBD2	TRBV7-2	CASPTPGLAGGYTQYF	TGTGCCAGCCCAACCCCGGGACTAGCGGGGGGATATACGCAGTATTTT
.	TRBJ1-1	.	TRBV4-2	CASSPPAGVTEAFF	TGTGCCAGCAGCCCCCCTGCAGGGGTTACTGAAGCTTTCTTT
.	TRBJ1-2	TRBD1	TRBV7-3	CASSLTPGTGGPPKTF	TGTGCCAGCAGCTTAACTCCCGGGACAGGGGGCCCCCCGAAGACCTTC
.	TRBJ2-6	.	TRBV19	CASTPPAGPLSGANVLTF	TGTGCCAGTACTCCCCCGGCAGGGCCCCTCTCTGGGGCCAACGTCCTGACTTTC
.	TRBJ2-1	TRBD1	TRBV13	CASSHSSRQGQEQFF	TGTGCCAGCAGCCACTCCTCCCGACAGGGCCAAGAGCAGTTCTTC
.	TRBJ2-1	.	TRBV4-2	CASSQVSNEQFF	TGTGCCAGCAGCCAAGTCAGCAATGAGCAGTTCTTC
.	TRBJ2-1	TRBD2	TRBV6-5	CASSPGTSGHNEQFF	TGTGCCAGCAGCCCCGGGACTAGCGGTCACAATGAGCAGTTCTTC
.	TRBJ1-1	.	TRBV27	CASVGSMNTEAFF	TGTGCCAGCGTTGGCTCCATGAACACTGAAGCTTTCTTT
.	TRBJ2-3	.	TRBV7-6	CASSPRDGRLLDTQYF	TGTGCCAGCAGCCCTAGAGATGGTCGGCTTCTAGATACGCAGTATTTT
once	TRBJ1-1	TRBD1	TRBV11-3	CASSARQGAGTEAFF	TGTGCCAGCAGCGCTAGACAGGGGGCCGGCACTGAAGCTTTCTTT
once	TRBJ2-2	.	TRBV6-4	CASSAGQAVGELFF	TGTGCCAGCAGCGCTGGACAAGCTGTAGGGGAGCTGTTTTTT